These 8 T cell receptor beta chains were sequenced from one sample in a study of cytomegalovirus exposure and HLA in healthy donors. The PCR had 60 Vbeta and 13 Jbeta primers. TCRdb's copy holds only in-frame clones and misses some; the assay was immunoSEQ multiplex PCR. The sample yields 64,000 or so clones, about 70% seen once. Sequencing was performed on PBMCs. The receptors derive from a woman aged 45-59 years in good health and CMV-seropositive.

The CDR3 bases are TGTGCCAGCGGACAGGGTAATAATGAAAAACTGTTTTTT. Its protein product is CASGQGNNEKLFF. This chain connects TRBV2 to TRBJ1-4, with TRBD1 matching 8 bases. This CDR3 comprises 13 residues. Germline loops: CDR1 SNHLY, CDR2 FYNNEI. The ends lost 8 bases at V and 4 bases at J; junction bases unmatched: 3.

This clone was recorded once. The rearrangement uses TRBV5-4 and TRBJ2-5; the D gene is possibly TRBD2 (7 bases). CDR1 and CDR2 from the germline V gene are SGHNT and YYREEE (reference sequence). The CDR3 runs to 16 residues. Trimming shortened V by 3 bases and J by 5 bases, and 20 bases separated the two germline ends. The CDR3 loop is CASSSEGGPALETQYF. For the CDR3, the DNA is TGTGCCAGCAGCTCGGAGGGGGGGCCCGCATTGGAGACCCAGTACTTC.

This chain joins TRBV11-1 and TRBJ2-7; D might be TRBD1 (5 bases). In germline, CDR1 is SGHAT, CDR2 FQDESV (reference sequence). V was cut by 0 bases and J by 6 bases, with 18 bases left in between. The CDR3 is 16 amino acids. The CDR3 sequence is CASSLAPTGRMSEQYF. The DNA for the CDR3 is TGTGCCAGCAGCTTAGCGCCCACAGGTAGGATGAGCGAGCAGTACTTC. The whole variable domain, remainder taken from reference TRBV11-1 and TRBJ2-7, is EAEVAQSPRYKITEKSQAVAFWCDPISGHATLYWYRQILGQGPELLVQFQDESVVDDSQLPKDRFSAERLKGVDSTLKIQPAELGDSAMYLCASSLAPTGRMSEQYFGPGTRLTVT.

Here the CDR3 reads CASSEQGVAGELFF. In DNA, the CDR3 is TGCGCCAGCAGCGAACAGGGGGTGGCCGGGGAGCTGTTTTTT. This sequence joins TRBV10-2 and TRBJ2-2; 8 nucleotides align to TRBD1. Trimming at V came to 6 bases and at J to 6 bases, leaving 6 bases not matched to a gene. The germline CDR1 and CDR2 sequences are WSHSY and SAAADI. This CDR3 spans 14 amino acids.

This sequence joins TRBV6-6 and TRBJ2-1; 8 nucleotides align to TRBD1. Per the germline V gene, CDR1 is MNHNY and CDR2 is SVGAGI (reference sequence). After removal of 6 bases from V and 7 bases from J, the junction contained 11 bases not matched to a gene. The CDR3 is 15 residues long. This chain's CDR3 is CASSSQDRVRNEQFF. As DNA, the CDR3 is TGTGCCAGCAGCTCTCAGGACAGGGTACGAAATGAGCAGTTCTTC.

This sequence joins TRBV10-3 and TRBJ1-2, with 8 bases matching TRBD1. The V gene's germline CDR1 is ENHRY and CDR2 SYGVKD. The CDR3 runs to 15 residues. Unmatched junction bases numbered 5, after V lost 0 bases and J lost 5 bases. In nucleotides, the CDR3 is TGTGCCATCAGTGAGTCAGGGACAGGCGGGTATGGCTACACCTTC. This codes for CAISESGTGGYGYTF.

This chain links TRBV5-5 with TRBJ1-1; 9 bases agree with TRBD1. Per germline, CDR1 SGHKS and CDR2 YYEKEE (reference sequence). The CDR3 runs to 17 residues. V shed 3 bases and J 2 bases; nucleotides not matched to a gene: 11. The CDR3 sequence: CASSSRPTTGGNTEAFF. The CDR3 nucleotides are TGTGCCAGCAGCTCTCGACCCACGACAGGGGGTAACACTGAAGCTTTCTTT.

V is TRBV6-5 and J is TRBJ1-6; 9 bases match TRBD1. V dropped 5 bases and J dropped 8; count of bases not matched to a gene: 4. The V gene's germline CDR1 is MNHEY and CDR2 SVGAGI. CDR3 size: 14 residues. The CDR3 protein is CASSPGTGYSPLHF. In nucleotides, the CDR3 is TGTGCCAGCAGTCCCGGGACAGGGTATTCACCCCTCCACTTT.